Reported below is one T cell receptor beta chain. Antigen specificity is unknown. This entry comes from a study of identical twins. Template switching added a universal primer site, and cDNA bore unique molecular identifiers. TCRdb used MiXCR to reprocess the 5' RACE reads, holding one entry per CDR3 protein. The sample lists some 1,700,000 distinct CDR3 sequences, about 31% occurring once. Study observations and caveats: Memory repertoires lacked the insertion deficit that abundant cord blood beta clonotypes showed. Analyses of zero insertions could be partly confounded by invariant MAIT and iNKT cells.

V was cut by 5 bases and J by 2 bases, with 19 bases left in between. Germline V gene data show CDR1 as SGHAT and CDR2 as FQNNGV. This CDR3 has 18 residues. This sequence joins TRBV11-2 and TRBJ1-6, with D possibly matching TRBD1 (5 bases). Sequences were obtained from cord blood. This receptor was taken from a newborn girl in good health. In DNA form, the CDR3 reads TGTGCCAGCAGCCCGCAAAAAGGGGAAGTCACCTATAATTCACCCCTCCACTTT. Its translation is CASSPQKGEVTYNSPLHF.